A selection of T cell receptor beta chains follows, all from one sample in a study of cytomegalovirus exposure and HLA in healthy donors. Sequencing was performed with immunoSEQ multiplex PCR; in TCRdb, only in-frame clones are kept and a portion is missing. The table shows 95,000 to 100,000 clones, with about 76% occurring only once. Sequencing used PBMCs. The origin of the receptors is a man aged 40-49 years in good health and CMV-seropositive. CDR3s include the opening cysteine and the closing phenylalanine or tryptophan. The order of the fields is V gene, J gene, D gene, clone size, CDR3 DNA, CDR3 protein. The D gene is left open where the match is weak. Not all rows give a size; the values are once, few, many and, for expanded clones, a class.

V gene: TRBV5-1; J gene: TRBJ2-7; D gene: TRBD1; clone size: few; CDR3 DNA: TGCGCCAGCAAGGCCGGGACAGGGCCATACGAGCAGTACTTC; CDR3 protein: CASKAGTGPYEQYF
V gene: TRBV4-1; J gene: TRBJ2-7; D gene: TRBD1; clone size: -; CDR3 DNA: TGCGCCAGCAGCCCAGAGGGGGGGGGACAGGGGGCCTACTACGAGCAGTACTTC; CDR3 protein: CASSPEGGGQGAYYEQYF
V gene: TRBV7-2; J gene: TRBJ1-3; D gene: -; clone size: few; CDR3 DNA: TGTGCCAGCAGCCCGACGACACGCGGAAACACCATATATTTT; CDR3 protein: CASSPTTRGNTIYF
V gene: TRBV11-2; J gene: TRBJ2-3; D gene: TRBD2; clone size: -; CDR3 DNA: TGTGCCAGCAGCGGGACTAGCGGCACAGATACGCAGTATTTT; CDR3 protein: CASSGTSGTDTQYF
V gene: TRBV11-3; J gene: TRBJ2-3; D gene: -; clone size: -; CDR3 DNA: TGTGCCAGCAGCTTAGGGCAAGGCACAGATACGCAGTATTTT; CDR3 protein: CASSLGQGTDTQYF
V gene: TRBV6-5; J gene: TRBJ1-2; D gene: TRBD1; clone size: -; CDR3 DNA: TGTGCCAGCAGTTGGAGGACAGGCGACTATGGCTACACCTTC; CDR3 protein: CASSWRTGDYGYTF
V gene: TRBV27; J gene: TRBJ2-7; D gene: TRBD2; clone size: few; CDR3 DNA: TGTGCCAGCAGCTTAAGAGCCGGACTAGCGGGCTACGAGCAGTACTTC; CDR3 protein: CASSLRAGLAGYEQYF
V gene: TRBV7-2; J gene: TRBJ2-5; D gene: TRBD2; clone size: -; CDR3 DNA: TGTGCCAGCAGCTTTTCGAAACTAGCGGGAAACCAAGAGACCCAGTACTTC; CDR3 protein: CASSFSKLAGNQETQYF
V gene: TRBV27; J gene: TRBJ2-5; D gene: TRBD2; clone size: -; CDR3 DNA: TGTGCCAGCAGACCTCTAGCGGGAGTACAAGAGACCCAGTACTTC; CDR3 protein: CASRPLAGVQETQYF
V gene: TRBV18; J gene: TRBJ1-1; D gene: TRBD1; clone size: -; CDR3 DNA: TGTGCCAGCTCAATGACAGGGACCACTGAAGCTTTCTTT; CDR3 protein: CASSMTGTTEAFF
V gene: TRBV28; J gene: TRBJ1-5; D gene: -; clone size: medium-sized; CDR3 DNA: TGTGCCAGCAGTACTACAGGGTTCGGGAAGAATCAGCCCCAGCATTTT; CDR3 protein: CASSTTGFGKNQPQHF
V gene: TRBV7-9; J gene: TRBJ2-5; D gene: TRBD1; clone size: -; CDR3 DNA: TGTGCCAGCAGCTCCTGGACAGGAGAAGAGACCCAGTACTTC; CDR3 protein: CASSSWTGEETQYF
V gene: TRBV5-1; J gene: TRBJ2-3; D gene: TRBD1; clone size: once; CDR3 DNA: TGCGCCAGCAGCTTTGCCGGGACAGGAACAGATACGCAGTATTTT; CDR3 protein: CASSFAGTGTDTQYF
V gene: TRBV13; J gene: TRBJ2-1; D gene: -; clone size: -; CDR3 DNA: TGTGCCAGCAGCTCCCAGGCAAGCAATGAGCAGTTCTTC; CDR3 protein: CASSSQASNEQFF
V gene: TRBV6-6; J gene: TRBJ2-5; D gene: -; clone size: -; CDR3 DNA: TGTGCCAGCAGCCCGGGTCGCGCCCAGTACTTC; CDR3 protein: CASSPGRAQYF
V gene: TRBV6-5; J gene: TRBJ1-2; D gene: TRBD1; clone size: -; CDR3 DNA: TGTGCCAGCAGTTACGGGACAGTCTATGGCTACACCTTC; CDR3 protein: CASSYGTVYGYTF
V gene: TRBV28; J gene: TRBJ2-7; D gene: -; clone size: -; CDR3 DNA: TGTGCCAGCAGTTTATCAGGCAGCGGCTTGGCCTACGAGCAGTACTTC; CDR3 protein: CASSLSGSGLAYEQYF
V gene: TRBV4-3; J gene: TRBJ2-3; D gene: TRBD2; clone size: -; CDR3 DNA: TGCGCCAGCAGCCAAGATTGGGTAGCGGGAGAGGGAACAGATACGCAGTATTTT; CDR3 protein: CASSQDWVAGEGTDTQYF
V gene: TRBV2; J gene: TRBJ2-7; D gene: TRBD1; clone size: -; CDR3 DNA: TGTGCCAGCAGTGGGGCAGGGGGCTACGAGCAGTACTTC; CDR3 protein: CASSGAGGYEQYF
V gene: TRBV5-4; J gene: TRBJ1-2; D gene: -; clone size: once; CDR3 DNA: TGTGCCAGCAGCCACCCGGCAGGGGAGAGTTCCTATGGCTACACCTTC; CDR3 protein: CASSHPAGESSYGYTF
V gene: TRBV9; J gene: TRBJ1-2; D gene: -; clone size: -; CDR3 DNA: TGTGCCAGCAGCGTAGACGGTGGGAGCTATGGCTACACCTTC; CDR3 protein: CASSVDGGSYGYTF
V gene: TRBV5-7; J gene: TRBJ1-1; D gene: TRBD1; clone size: -; CDR3 DNA: TGTGCCAGCAGCTTGGGCGGACAGGGTGAGTGGACTGAAGCTTTCTTT; CDR3 protein: CASSLGGQGEWTEAFF